One and the same sample provided the 27 T cell receptor beta chains below, sequenced in a study of early T cells in non-severe SARS-CoV-2 infection. TCRdb called the 5' RACE reads again in MiXCR, with one record for every CDR3 protein. The data show 70,000 or so distinct CDR3 sequences, roughly a tenth seen once. The source was whole blood, collected at baseline. These TCRs come from an adult who was a healthcare worker with PCR-confirmed SARS-CoV-2 infection or an uninfected control (not recorded which).

The chain recombines TRBV7-6 with TRBJ2-5; D is uncertain. V was clipped by 5 bases and J by 2 bases, with 3 bases between them. The CDR3 has 11 residues. Germline V gene sequence: CDR1 SGHVS, CDR2 FNYEAQ. The CDR3 DNA reads TGTGCCAGCAGCATTCAAGAGACCCAGTACTTC. The encoded protein is CASSIQETQYF.

This clonotype was seen ten or more times. This rearrangement joins TRBV7-2 to TRBJ2-5, with D maybe TRBD1 (5 bases). Germline CDR1 is SGHTA and CDR2 is FQGNSA. The CDR3 covers 14 residues. The germline V and J ends were trimmed by 1 base and 3 bases, with 9 bases remaining between them. DNA of the CDR3: TGTGCCAGCAGCTTAGTTTGGACAAAAGAGACCCAGTACTTC. Protein sequence: CASSLVWTKETQYF.

This chain links TRBV7-8 with TRBJ1-4; possible D gene TRBD1, 5 bases. The CDR3 has 17 residues. CDR1 and CDR2 from the germline V gene are SGHVS and FQNEAQ. With 1 base removed from V and 0 bases from J, the gap between germline ends came to 12 bases. CDR3 sequence (DNA): TGTGCCAGCAGCTTAGTGGGGATAGGGGCAACTAATGAAAAACTGTTTTTT. As protein: CASSLVGIGATNEKLFF.

This clonotype was seen ten or more times. V gene TRBV7-9 combines with J gene TRBJ2-2; D not resolved. V shed 5 bases and J shed 1 base, with 17 bases lying between them. The CDR3 is made up of 17 amino acids. Germline loops: CDR1 SEHNR, CDR2 FQNEAQ (reference sequence). In DNA, the CDR3 is TGTGCCAGCAGCCCCCGTCTGACCCTTCAGAACACCGGGGAGCTGTTTTTT. Amino acids: CASSPRLTLQNTGELFF.

The sample holds many counts of this clonotype. The CDR3: CSVGAGRNTEAFF. The CDR3 nucleotides are TGCAGCGTTGGAGCCGGAAGGAACACTGAAGCTTTCTTT. The V and J genes are TRBV29-1 and TRBJ1-1; D ambiguous. Germline lookup yields CDR1 SQVTM and CDR2 ANQGSEA. The CDR3 is 13 amino acids. V lost 4 bases and J lost 1, with 10 bases in between.

The chain uses TRBV7-9 and TRBJ2-7; D is ambiguous. Germline values: CDR1 SEHNR, CDR2 FQNEAQ (reference sequence). The CDR3 consists of 12 residues. V was clipped by 1 base and J by 3 bases, with 4 bases between them. The CDR3 spells CASSLDYYEQYF. The CDR3, as DNA: TGTGCCAGCAGCTTAGATTACTACGAGCAGTACTTC.

This clonotype has just a few counts. V and J are TRBV6-1 and TRBJ1-1; 7 bases agree with TRBD1. The ends lost 5 bases at V and 6 bases at J; junction bases unmatched: 6. Germline CDR1 and CDR2: MNHNS and SASEGT. This CDR3 spans 13 amino acids. CDR3 nucleotides: TGTGCCAGCAGTAGCCTGGACAGGCCTGAAGCTTTCTTT. Protein sequence: CASSSLDRPEAFF.

The table lists this clonotype with a few counts. This chain connects TRBV6-1 to TRBJ2-3, with 11 bases matching TRBD1. Germline assignment: CDR1 MNHNS and CDR2 SASEGT. The CDR3 spans 17 residues. The V segment lost 6 bases and the J segment 4 bases; nucleotides outside the gene matches: 12. CDR3 amino acids: CASSQDRGRPYADTQYF. The CDR3 bases are TGTGCCAGCAGCCAGGACAGGGGGCGACCTTACGCAGATACGCAGTATTTT.

Of note for this clonotype: The junction shows a germline mismatch at one end, possibly a read error. V usage is TRBV7-9 and J usage is TRBJ2-6; D gene unclear. This CDR3 is built from 17 residues. Germline V lookup: CDR1 SEHNR, CDR2 FQNEAQ (reference sequence). CDR3 sequence reads: CVSSLNQLVSGANVLTF. In DNA form, the CDR3 reads TGTGTCAGCAGCTTAAATCAGTTAGTCTCTGGGGCCAACGTCCTGACTTTC.

This clonotype was seen repeatedly, ten times or more. The rearrangement links TRBV6-6 to TRBJ1-2, with a tentative D call TRBD1 (5 bases). V lost 0 bases and J 8 bases, leaving 13 bases between the germline ends. The CDR3 has 14 residues. Per germline, CDR1 MNHNY and CDR2 SVGAGI (reference sequence). The CDR3 DNA reads as TGTGCCAGCAGTTACTCGAGGGGAAATGGAGGCTACACCTTC. Residues: CASSYSRGNGGYTF.

The chain has TRBV7-3 and TRBJ1-1; D perhaps matches TRBD1 (6 bases). Per the germline V gene, CDR1 is SGHTA and CDR2 is FQGTGA. The CDR3 runs to 13 residues. Trimming shortened V by 8 bases and J by 1 base, and 11 bases separated the two germline ends. The CDR3, as DNA: TGTGCCAGCGGGACAAGTTGGAACACTGAAGCTTTCTTT. Residues: CASGTSWNTEAFF.

The chain is built from TRBV6-2 or TRBV6-3 and TRBJ2-7; 7 positions match TRBD1. The germline CDR1 and CDR2 sequences are MNHEY and SVGEGT. CDR3 size: 15 residues. V gave up 5 bases and J gave up 6 bases; unmatched junction bases: 13. The CDR3 here is CASSGTDRVGREQYF. Here the CDR3 DNA reads TGTGCCAGCAGTGGCACAGACAGGGTTGGACGCGAGCAGTACTTC.

This clonotype was detected a few times. The gene calls are TRBV5-4 and TRBJ2-7; D perhaps matches TRBD2 (6 bases). CDR1 and CDR2 from the germline V gene are SGHNT and YYREEE (reference sequence). The CDR3 extends over 11 amino acids. With 2 bases removed from V and 7 bases from J, the gap between germline ends came to 7 bases. The DNA for the CDR3 is TGTGCCAGCAGCTTCGGGGGAGAGCAGTACTTC. Translated: CASSFGGEQYF.

At least ten counts were recorded for this clonotype. The chain employs TRBV5-1 and TRBJ2-2; D is undetermined. Germline CDR1 reads SGHRS; CDR2 reads YFSETQ. V lost 1 base and J 2 bases, leaving 9 bases between the germline ends. CDR3 length: 15 residues. The CDR3 DNA reads TGCGCCAGCAGCTTGCAGGAGATTAACACCGGGGAGCTGTTTTTT. Residues: CASSLQEINTGELFF.

In DNA form, the CDR3 reads TGTGCCAGCAGTGCGGGACTAGCGATTGGAGATACGCAGTATTTT. Translated, it gives CASSAGLAIGDTQYF. The V call is TRBV2, the J call TRBJ2-3; the match to TRBD2 covers 10 bases. The CDR3 covers 15 residues. Per the germline V gene, CDR1 is SNHLY and CDR2 is FYNNEI. The V segment lost 4 bases and the J segment 5 bases; nucleotides outside the gene matches: 6.

The chain has TRBV19 and TRBJ2-4; tentative D call: TRBD1 (5 bases). Per germline, CDR1 LNHDA and CDR2 SQIVND (reference sequence). This CDR3 spans 13 amino acids. V was trimmed by 2 bases and J by 6 bases, leaving 8 bases between them. CDR3 residues: CASSIWGTNIQYF. CDR3 sequence (DNA): TGTGCCAGTAGTATATGGGGCACAAACATTCAGTACTTC.

This clonotype was seen a handful of times. The J gene is TRBJ1-2, the V gene TRBV6-1; 7 bases map to TRBD1. Per germline, CDR1 MNHNS and CDR2 SASEGT. J lost 6 bases, V lost 4 bases, and 8 bases had no gene match. The CDR3 extends over 14 amino acids. Here the CDR3 DNA reads TGTGCCAGCAGTGCCAGACAGGGCGGCAATGGCTACACCTTC. Amino acid sequence: CASSARQGGNGYTF.

This clonotype was counted a few times. This chain uses TRBV6-2 or TRBV6-3 with TRBJ2-3; D may be TRBD2 (6 bases). This CDR3 is 15 amino acids long. The V and J ends lost 6 bases and 8 bases respectively, with 21 bases between them. The V gene's germline CDR1 is MNHEY and CDR2 SVGEGT. The CDR3 sequence is CASSQSRGRLSTQYF. CDR3 DNA: TGTGCCAGCAGCCAGTCTCGGGGGAGGTTGAGTACGCAGTATTTT.

This clonotype was observed a handful of times. The chain has TRBV14 and TRBJ2-1; unclear D gene. The V end was cut by 1 base, the J end by 0 bases, with 4 bases between. There are 14 residues in the CDR3. Germline lookup yields CDR1 SGHDN and CDR2 FVKESK. The CDR3 nucleotides are TGTGCCAGCAGCCAAGGGAGCTCCTACAATGAGCAGTTCTTC. Translating it yields CASSQGSSYNEQFF.

This clonotype was seen at least ten times. The J gene is TRBJ1-6, the V gene TRBV18; D is uncertain. CDR1 KGHSH and CDR2 LQKENI come from the germline V gene. The CDR3 is made up of 15 amino acids. V gave up 5 bases and J gave up 5 bases, with 13 bases separating them. The CDR3: CASSFRSEDNSPLHF. Written as DNA, the CDR3 is TGTGCCAGCTCATTCCGGTCAGAAGATAATTCACCCCTCCACTTT.

The gene calls are TRBV6-5 and TRBJ2-3, with a tentative D call TRBD1 (5 bases). Germline-derived CDR1 and CDR2 are MNHEY and SVGAGI. The CDR3 spans 15 residues. V shed 4 bases and J shed 0 bases, with 11 bases lying between them. The CDR3 protein is CASSWTTTSTDTQYF. Here the CDR3 DNA reads TGTGCCAGCAGTTGGACAACAACTAGCACAGATACGCAGTATTTT.

This clonotype was found many times. V and J are TRBV5-1 and TRBJ1-6; D is unclear. The germline V and J ends were trimmed by 0 bases and 5 bases, with 6 bases remaining between them. The CDR3 runs to 14 residues. Germline V gene data show CDR1 as SGHRS and CDR2 as YFSETQ. Written as DNA, the CDR3 is TGCGCCAGCAGCTTGGACAGAGATAATTCACCCCTCCACTTT. Translation gives CASSLDRDNSPLHF.

A few counts support this clonotype. The CDR3 is CASSPAGRNIQYF. The CDR3 coding sequence is TGTGCCAGCAGCCCCGCGGGGAGAAACATTCAGTACTTC. The rearrangement links TRBV6-2 or TRBV6-3 to TRBJ2-4; weak D call: TRBD2 (6 bases). The germline gives CDR1 MNHEY, CDR2 SVGEGT. The CDR3 loop spans 13 amino acids. V lost 6 bases and J 6 bases, leaving 12 bases between the germline ends.

This clonotype was counted a few times. CDR3 sequence reads: CASSLVRGANTEAFF. In DNA form, the CDR3 reads TGTGCCAGCAGCTTAGTGCGAGGCGCGAACACTGAAGCTTTCTTT. The rearrangement joins TRBV7-9 to TRBJ1-1; D gene ambiguous. The CDR3 consists of 15 residues. V was shortened by 1 base and J by 1 base, with 10 bases between the two germline ends. CDR1 SEHNR and CDR2 FQNEAQ come from the germline V gene (reference sequence).

The chain has TRBV20-1 and TRBJ1-5; no clear D. Looked up from germline, CDR1 is DFQATT and CDR2 is SNEGSKA (reference sequence). The CDR3 sequence is 16 residues long. V lost 6 bases, J lost 4 bases, and 22 bases lay in between. CDR3 coding DNA: TGCAGTGCCTCCTCTCCGGAGGGCCTTGGTAATCAGCCCCAGCATTTT. Protein product: CSASSPEGLGNQPQHF.

This clonotype appeared many times. The chain has TRBV6-5 and TRBJ1-3; D ambiguous. CDR3 length: 15 amino acids. V lost 7 bases to trimming and J lost 0 bases, with 13 bases between them. CDR1 and CDR2 from the germline V gene are MNHEY and SVGAGI. This chain's CDR3 is CASTSPPSSGNTIYF. The CDR3 DNA is TGTGCCAGCACATCCCCGCCGAGCTCTGGAAACACCATATATTTT.

This clonotype was counted at least ten times. The chain combines TRBV7-2 with TRBJ2-1; the match to TRBD2 covers 12 bases. Germline CDR1 and CDR2: SGHTA and FQGNSA. CDR3 length equals 16 residues. V lost 2 bases and J lost 7; bases outside the gene matches: 6. The CDR3, as DNA: TGTGCCAGCAGCTTATTGTGGACTAGCGGGGTAAATGAGCAGTTCTTC. Translating gives CASSLLWTSGVNEQFF.